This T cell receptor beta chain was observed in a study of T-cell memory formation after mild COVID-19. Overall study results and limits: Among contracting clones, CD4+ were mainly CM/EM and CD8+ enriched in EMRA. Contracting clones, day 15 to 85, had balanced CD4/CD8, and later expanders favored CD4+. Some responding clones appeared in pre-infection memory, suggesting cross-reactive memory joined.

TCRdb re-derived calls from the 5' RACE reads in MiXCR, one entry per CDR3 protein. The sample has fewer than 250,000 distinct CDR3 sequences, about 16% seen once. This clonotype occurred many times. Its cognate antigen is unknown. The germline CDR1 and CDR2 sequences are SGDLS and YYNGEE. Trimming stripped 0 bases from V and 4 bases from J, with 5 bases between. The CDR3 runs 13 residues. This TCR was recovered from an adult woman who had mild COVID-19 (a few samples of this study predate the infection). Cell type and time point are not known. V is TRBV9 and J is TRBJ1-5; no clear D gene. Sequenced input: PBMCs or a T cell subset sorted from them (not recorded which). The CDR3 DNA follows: TGTGCCAGCAGCGTAGGCCCGAATCAGCCCCAGCATTTT. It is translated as CASSVGPNQPQHF.